This TCR beta chain stems from a study of blood T cell repertoires in COVID-19. Overall study context: PBMCs, B-cell-depleted T cells, or T cells provided the cDNA or gDNA that made up the material.

Data came from immunoSEQ multiplex PCR; TCRdb stores just in-frame clones and leaves some out. The sample lists 250,000 to 300,000 clones, 80% to 90% occurring once. V was cut by 6 bases and J by 0 bases, with 7 bases left in between. CDR1 and CDR2 (germline): LNHDA, SQIVND (reference sequence). This CDR3 has 13 residues. Input material: PBMCs or T cells enriched from blood (not recorded which). This clonotype was sampled from a man in his late teens or twenties who had recovered from COVID-19. The V gene is TRBV19, the J gene TRBJ2-3, with a tentative D call TRBD2 (5 bases). DNA of the CDR3: TGTGCCAGTAGCGGGAAGAGCACAGATACGCAGTATTTT. It codes for CASSGKSTDTQYF.